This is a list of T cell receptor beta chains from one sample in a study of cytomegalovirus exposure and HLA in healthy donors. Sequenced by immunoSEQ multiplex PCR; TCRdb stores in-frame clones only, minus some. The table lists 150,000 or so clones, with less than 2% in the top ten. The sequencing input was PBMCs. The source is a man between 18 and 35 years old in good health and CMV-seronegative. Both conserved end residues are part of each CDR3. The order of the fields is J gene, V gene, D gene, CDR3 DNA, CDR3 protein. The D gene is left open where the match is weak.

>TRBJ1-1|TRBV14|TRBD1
TGTGCCAGCAGCCACACTACAGGGACAGCTGAAGCTTTCTTT
CASSHTTGTAEAFF
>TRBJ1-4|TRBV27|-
TGTGCCAGCAGTCCGGATCCGACAGTTTTAGAAAAACCGTTTTTT
CASSPDPTVLEKPFF
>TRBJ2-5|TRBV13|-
TGTGCCAGCAGCTTCGGCGTACTAGCAGGCCAAGAGACCCAGTACTTC
CASSFGVLAGQETQYF
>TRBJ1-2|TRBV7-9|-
TGTGCCAGCAGCCCGGCCGCGGGGGGCCTCTATGGCTACACCTTC
CASSPAAGGLYGYTF
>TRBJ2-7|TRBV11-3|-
TGTGCCAGCAGCCCCCCCTCCTCCGAGCAGTACTTC
CASSPPSSEQYF
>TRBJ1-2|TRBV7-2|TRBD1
TGTGCCAGCAGCTTAGATGGGACAGGGGGCGGAAACTATGGCTACACCTTC
CASSLDGTGGGNYGYTF
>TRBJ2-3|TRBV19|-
TGTGCCAGTAGTGAACGGGTCACAGATACGCAGTATTTT
CASSERVTDTQYF
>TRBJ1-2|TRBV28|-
TGTGCCAGCAGCCCTGGACAGCACTATGGCTACACCTTC
CASSPGQHYGYTF
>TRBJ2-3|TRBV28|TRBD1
TGTGCCAGCAGTTTGGCTCAGGGGGTGGCAGATACGCAGTATTTT
CASSLAQGVADTQYF
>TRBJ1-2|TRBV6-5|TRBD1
TGTGCCAGCAGAGAGACAGGGCTTAACTATGGCTACACCTTC
CASRETGLNYGYTF
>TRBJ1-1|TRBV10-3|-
TGTGCTGCTTCCGGGGGGCCGTCGCGAACTGAAGCTTTCTTT
CAASGGPSRTEAFF
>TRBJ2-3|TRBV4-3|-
TGCGCCAGCAGCCAAGCGGCTAGCGGAGGGGGGGCAGATACGCAGTATTTT
CASSQAASGGGADTQYF
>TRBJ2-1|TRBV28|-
TGTGCCAGCAGTCCCAACCACGATAGCGGTAACAATGAGCAGTTCTTC
CASSPNHDSGNNEQFF
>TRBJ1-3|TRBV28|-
TGTGCCAGCAGTCCCGGTTACACCATATATTTT
CASSPGYTIYF
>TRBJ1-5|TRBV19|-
TGTGCCGTCAATCCGGGGTCCAATCAGCCCCAGCATTTT
CAVNPGSNQPQHF
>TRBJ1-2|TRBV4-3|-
TGCGCCAGCAGCCAAGAAACAGACCTCTACTATGGCTACACCTTC
CASSQETDLYYGYTF
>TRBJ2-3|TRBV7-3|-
TGTGCCAGCAGCTTAGGTATAGTTGTCGGGGGAGCAGATACGCAGTATTTT
CASSLGIVVGGADTQYF